The next 15 T cell receptor beta chains were all read from a single sample in a study of OX40 agonist ivuxolimab in advanced cancers. Measured with immunoSEQ multiplex PCR; TCRdb has only the in-frame clones, and not every one. This table holds 40,000 or so clones, about 85% found once. The sample in question was CD4+ or CD8+ T cells sorted from blood, obtained in a trial of the OX40 agonist ivuxolimab. Receptors originate from an adult with an advanced solid tumor such as melanoma, head and neck, liver or kidney cancer.

The chain employs TRBV5-6 and TRBJ1-2, with 10 bases identical to TRBD1. This CDR3 spans 14 amino acids. The V gene's germline CDR1 is SGHDT and CDR2 YYEEEE. V lost 5 bases and J lost 3; bases outside the gene matches: 4. CDR3 in amino acids: CASRTGGFDYGYTF. The CDR3 DNA reads as TGTGCCAGCAGGACAGGGGGCTTCGACTATGGCTACACCTTC.

This clone was seen more than once but under ten times. The rearrangement joins TRBV18 to TRBJ1-1; unclear D gene. Trimming removed 1 base at V and 0 bases at J, with 0 bases between. The germline V gene encodes CDR1 KGHSH and CDR2 LQKENI. The length of the CDR3 is 12 residues. CDR3 coding DNA: TGTGCCAGCTCACCACTGAACACTGAAGCTTTCTTT. It codes for CASSPLNTEAFF.

This chain connects TRBV7-6 to TRBJ2-7; 9 bases align to TRBD1. CDR3 size: 14 residues. V shed 5 bases, J shed 3 bases, and the junction held 5 bases outside the gene matches. The germline gives CDR1 SGHVS, CDR2 FNYEAQ. As DNA, the CDR3 is TGTGCCAGCAGCCTGGGGACAGGGAGCTACGAGCAGTACTTC. Translated: CASSLGTGSYEQYF.

This rearrangement joins TRBV6-1 to TRBJ1-1; D not certain. Germline CDR1 MNHNS, CDR2 SASEGT. CDR3 length: 14 amino acids. V was shortened by 8 bases and J by 5 bases, with 18 bases between the two germline ends. The CDR3: CASPAEGGYTEAFF. CDR3 DNA sequence: TGTGCCAGCCCCGCGGAGGGAGGGTATACTGAAGCTTTCTTT.

Concerning this clone: One end of the junction is discordant with germline, which a read error may explain. This rearrangement joins TRBV11-2 to TRBJ2-7; 8 positions match TRBD1. Per germline, CDR1 SGHAT and CDR2 FQNNGV. This CDR3 comprises 13 residues. CDR3 sequence reads: CASSILSGDRLHF. The CDR3 DNA is TGTGCCAGCAGCATCCTATCGGGGGACAGGTTACACTTC.

The rearrangement links TRBV15 to TRBJ2-3; D gene unclear. The CDR3 is 12 amino acids. Germline CDR1 and CDR2: LNHNV and YYDKDF (reference sequence). V lost 3 bases and J 2 bases, leaving 3 bases between the germline ends. The DNA for the CDR3 is TGTGCCACCAGCAGTGACACAGATACGCAGTATTTT. It is translated as CATSSDTDTQYF.

J is TRBJ1-2 and V is TRBV28; the D gene is possibly TRBD1 (6 bases). V gave up 3 bases and J gave up 9 bases, with 20 bases separating them. The germline gives CDR1 MDHEN, CDR2 SYDVKM. This CDR3 has 15 residues. The chain's CDR3 is CASSLGHPGGGRYTF. CDR3 coding DNA: TGTGCCAGCAGTTTGGGACACCCAGGAGGGGGACGCTACACCTTC.

The rearrangement links TRBV9 to TRBJ2-5; D is ambiguous. Germline V gene sequence: CDR1 SGDLS, CDR2 YYNGEE. The CDR3 is 14 amino acids. Trimming cost V 0 bases and J 5 bases, with 11 bases left between them. CDR3 sequence: CASSVGILQETQYF. CDR3 DNA: TGTGCCAGCAGCGTAGGAATCCTGCAGGAGACCCAGTACTTC.

The chain couples TRBV6-4 to TRBJ2-1, with D perhaps matching TRBD2 (6 bases). The CDR3 covers 16 residues. Per the germline V gene, CDR1 is MRHNA and CDR2 is SNTAGT. Trimming stripped 3 bases from V and 3 bases from J, with 15 bases between. The CDR3 loop is CASSEAPSAIYNEQFF. The CDR3 coding sequence is TGTGCCAGCAGTGAAGCGCCTAGCGCGATCTACAATGAGCAGTTCTTC.

V is TRBV18 and J is TRBJ2-1; 9 bases line up with TRBD1. The CDR3 is 14 residues long. V trimming: 4 bases; J trimming: 5 bases; junction bases outside the gene matches: 3. Looked up from germline, CDR1 is KGHSH and CDR2 is LQKENI. Written as DNA, the CDR3 is TGTGCCAGCTCACGTGACAGGGGGAACAATGAGCAGTTCTTC. It yields the protein CASSRDRGNNEQFF.

In its sample, this clone was seen a few times. The chain carries TRBV21-1 and TRBJ2-7; TRBD2 is taken as the D call from the table, unchecked against the DNA. TRBV21-1 corresponds to a pseudogene. The CDR3 is 15 amino acids. Here the CDR3 reads CASSKQAGGMGEQYF. DNA for the CDR3: TGTGCCAGCAGCAAACAAGCGGGAGGGATGGGCGAGCAGTACTTC.

This chain joins TRBV10-3 and TRBJ2-5; TRBD2 matches at 14 bases. Gene TRBJ2-7 matches the end of the DNA better, so the J call may be wrong. This CDR3 contains 16 residues. The germline gives CDR1 ENHRY, CDR2 SYGVKD. CDR3 residues: CAAHGTSGRRSPEQYF. The CDR3 DNA reads TGTGCCGCCCACGGGACTAGCGGGAGAAGATCACCCGAGCAGTACTTC.

This chain links TRBV5-1 with TRBJ1-1, with D possibly being TRBD1 (5 bases). Germline-derived CDR1 and CDR2 are SGHRS and YFSETQ. Trimming removed 6 bases at V and 0 bases at J, with 12 bases between. The CDR3 is 14 amino acids. The CDR3 sequence: CASKQTEMNTEAFF. The CDR3 DNA sequence: TGCGCCAGCAAACAGACAGAAATGAACACTGAAGCTTTCTTT.

The rearrangement joins TRBV5-4 to TRBJ2-1, with TRBD2 matching 7 bases. The CDR3 length is 17 residues. V shed 4 bases and J 0 bases; nucleotides not matched to a gene: 10. Germline values: CDR1 SGHNT, CDR2 YYREEE (reference sequence). The CDR3 bases are TGTGCCAGCAGCCTGCCGGGACTACGAAGCTCCTACAATGAGCAGTTCTTC. It translates to CASSLPGLRSSYNEQFF.

V usage is TRBV6-1 and J usage is TRBJ1-1; D is undetermined. CDR1 is MNHNS, CDR2 SASEGT, per germline. The length of the CDR3 is 13 residues. The V end lost 6 bases, the J end lost 6 bases, and 14 bases lay between the germline ends. The CDR3 DNA sequence: TGTGCCAGCAGCTCTGATAGGGTTCCTGAAGCTTTCTTT. It translates to CASSSDRVPEAFF.